This record concerns one T cell receptor (beta chain) sequence. What antigen it recognizes has not been identified. Since the CDR3 does not end with the conserved phenylalanine or tryptophan, this likely comes from a read error. Total RNA and DNA were co-extracted without cell sorting from roughly 20-30 mg of bulk tissue using the AllPrep DNA/RNA mini kit. A handful of patients with histopathologically diagnosed primary liver carcinoma underwent surgical resection in China between late 2015 and March 2016. At the time of sampling, the patients were treatment-naive and had chronic HBV infection. Five spatially separated regions were sampled per tumor: superior, inferior, left-lateral and right-lateral poles, plus the tumor centre. More than 85% viable tumor cells were found by histology in every tumor sample. Each fresh piece of tumor and adjacent tissue was cut in two, with one half stored in RNAlater at -80 degrees C and the other half sent for histology.

Starting from around 500 ng total RNA, TCRbeta-specific cDNA was produced by reverse transcription with a constant-region primer and ProtoScript II reverse transcriptase. Three nested multiplex PCR rounds, following a slightly modified ARM-PCR procedure, were used to build the TCRbeta libraries. Each of the first two PCR rounds ran for around 10 cycles using multiplex TRBV1-TRBV30 forward primers together with a Cbeta reverse primer. Sample barcodes and Illumina adapters were added in a final 25-cycle PCR with Deep VentR polymerase. Amplicons of 200-500 bp were gel-purified with a QIAquick gel extraction kit before sequencing. An Illumina HiSeq 2500 was used to sequence the TCRbeta amplicons with 250-bp paired-end reads. Per the authors' processing: To recover full CDR3 sequences, reads were quality-trimmed using Trimmomatic v0.33 and paired reads were then merged using FLASH v1.2.11. V, D and J germline segments were assigned to the rearranged TCRbeta sequences using MiGEC v1.2.1b. Clonotype statistics, along with Shannon-Wiener diversity indices, were calculated using VDJtools v1.0.0. Except for diversity analysis, only the 250 most abundant clonotypes of each sample were used in subsequent analyses to reduce sampling bias. The public reads were run again by TCRdb, first through fastp at Q25 and then through MiXCR, and only productive beta chains were kept. Entries that share a CDR3 protein sequence are merged under the most common genes and DNA. The V and J calls follow TCRdb's processing rather than the paper's. The sample includes roughly 91,000 distinct CDR3 sequences, with about 70% observed a single time. Jointly, the top ten make up 7.5% to 10% of the sample.

These data come from a study of tumor-infiltrating lymphocytes in primary liver carcinoma (dated by TCRdb to 2016 to 2017). In terms of the full investigation: Hepatocellular carcinoma (four) or combined HCC and intrahepatic cholangiocarcinoma (one) was present in the five patients, who were three men and two women aged 30 to 69 years. The five patients had tumors of stage T1-T3 N0M0, with maximum diameters ranging from roughly 4.2 to 10 cm. Each sample produced roughly 3.65 to 7.5 million productive TCRbeta reads, and read depth showed no significant difference between tissue types. Across five regions of each liver tumor, along with adjacent normal tissue and blood, the study brought together TCRbeta repertoire sequencing, expression microarrays and whole-exome sequencing. A total of roughly 35 specimens from 5 patients went through TCRbeta repertoire sequencing, namely 25 tumor regions, 5 adjacent noncancerous liver tissues and 5 peripheral blood samples. To link TCRbeta repertoire diversity to the local molecular phenotype, the 25 tumor region samples were profiled with Agilent mRNA microarrays. High reproducibility was observed for the technical replicate repertoires, with mean shared-clone rates approximately 0.9 and correlation coefficients above 0.95. The research as a whole found: Since the samples were bulk and unsorted, there was no way to compare CD4+ and CD8+ T cell repertoires. Only about 7-25% of top clones were found in all five regions of a tumor, suggesting spatial heterogeneity of tumor-infiltrating T cells. The top 250 clones made up a significantly larger repertoire fraction in tumors than in blood (p = 0.039). Pairs of tumor regions showed greater repertoire overlap (mean 36%) than tumor-adjacent pairs (approximately 17%) or tumor-blood pairs (roughly 14%), which is consistent with antigen-driven expansion. Only the TCR beta chain was sequenced, which likely underestimates true repertoire diversity because unpaired alpha chains were not captured. The study included only five patients, and the authors note findings should be validated in a larger study.

Both ends counted, the CDR3 spans 15 residues. The read is trimmed to its CDR3 DNA, 45 bases read in frame from base 1. From the germline V gene, CDR1 is MNHEY and CDR2 is SVGAGI. A distance of 13 bases separates the germline ends of V and J, which lose 2 bases and 5 bases respectively. The TCR comes from a woman aged 55-70 years with primary liver carcinoma and hepatitis B virus infection. Sequenced material: liver tumor tissue from sampling region 5. The cell subset or site label, read with the paper, signifies: tumor region T5, tumor centre. The chain is made from TRBV6-5 and TRBJ1-5; TRBD1 might be the D gene, on 5 matching bases. The DNA reads TGTGCCAGCAGTTACGGGGGATTACGGGATCAGCCCCAGCATTTA. This gives the protein CASSYGGLRDQPQHL.